A single T cell receptor (beta chain) is shown here with its context. The data are from a study of shared clonotypes between healthy human individuals. TCRdb keeps only in-frame clones here, not all; method: immunoSEQ multiplex PCR. The data hold around 2.5 million clones, with 90% to 95% observed a single time. Germline V lookup: CDR1 SGHAT, CDR2 FQNNGV. CDR3 length: 16 amino acids. With 5 bases removed from V and 3 bases from J, the gap between germline ends came to 19 bases. The rearrangement links TRBV11-2 to TRBJ1-1; D may be TRBD1 (5 bases). This TCR was recovered from a man younger than 35 in good health. Some clones in this sample may be carry-over from other donors' samples. The sequencing input was naive CD4+ T cells from PBMCs. Specified subset: CD45RA+ positively selected. The CDR3 loop reads CASSAPSYGTHTEAFF. CDR3 nucleotide sequence: TGTGCCAGCAGCGCCCCCTCATACGGGACCCACACTGAAGCTTTCTTT.